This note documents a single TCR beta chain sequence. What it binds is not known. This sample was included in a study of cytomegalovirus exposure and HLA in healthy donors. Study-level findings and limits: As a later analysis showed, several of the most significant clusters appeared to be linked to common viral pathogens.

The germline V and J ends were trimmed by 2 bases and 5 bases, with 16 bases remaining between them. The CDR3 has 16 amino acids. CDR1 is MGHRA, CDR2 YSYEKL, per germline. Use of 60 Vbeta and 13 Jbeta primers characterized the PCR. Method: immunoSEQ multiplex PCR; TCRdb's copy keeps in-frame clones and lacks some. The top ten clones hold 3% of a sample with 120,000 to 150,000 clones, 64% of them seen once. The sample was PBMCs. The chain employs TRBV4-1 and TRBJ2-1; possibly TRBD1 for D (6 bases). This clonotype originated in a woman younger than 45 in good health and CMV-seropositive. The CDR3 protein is CASSQRPGTRDNEQFF. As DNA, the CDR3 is TGCGCCAGCAGCCAACGACCGGGGACAAGGGACAATGAGCAGTTCTTC.